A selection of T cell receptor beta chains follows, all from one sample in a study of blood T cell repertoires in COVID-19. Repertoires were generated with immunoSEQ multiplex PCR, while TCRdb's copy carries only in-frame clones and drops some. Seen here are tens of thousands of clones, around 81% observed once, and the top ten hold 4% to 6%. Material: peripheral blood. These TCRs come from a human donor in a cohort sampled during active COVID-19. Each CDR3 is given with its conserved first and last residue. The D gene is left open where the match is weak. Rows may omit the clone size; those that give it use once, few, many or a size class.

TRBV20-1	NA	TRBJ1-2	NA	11	TGCAGTGCTAGAAACAGCTATGGCTACACCTTC	CSARNSYGYTF
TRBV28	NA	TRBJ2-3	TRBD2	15	TGTGCCAGCAGTTTATTGGGACTACGGGCAGATACGCAGTATTTT	CASSLLGLRADTQYF
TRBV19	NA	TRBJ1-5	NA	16	TGTGCCAGTAGTATAGTGGGGGCTGGAGCCGCCGGACCCCAGCATTTT	CASSIVGAGAAGPQHF
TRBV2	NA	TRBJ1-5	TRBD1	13	TGTGCCACTCTCCGGGACAGGGGACAGCCCCAGCATTTT	CATLRDRGQPQHF
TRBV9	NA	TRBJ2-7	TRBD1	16	TGTGCCAGCAGCGCCCCCGGGACAGCTACCCTCTACGAGCAGTACTTC	CASSAPGTATLYEQYF
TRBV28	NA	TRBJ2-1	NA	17	TGTGCCAGCAGTTTCCCCCCCGCAGGCCTCTCCTACAATGAGCAGTTCTTC	CASSFPPAGLSYNEQFF
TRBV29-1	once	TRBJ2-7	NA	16	TGCAGCGTTCAATCCCCCGGGACACTGGAATCCTACGAGCAGTACTTC	CSVQSPGTLESYEQYF
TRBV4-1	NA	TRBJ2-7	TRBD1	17	TGCGCCAGCAGCCAAACAGGGGTCAATGCGGATGCCTACGAGCAGTACTTC	CASSQTGVNADAYEQYF
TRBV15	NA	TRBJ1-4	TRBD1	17	TGTGCCACCAGCAGAGTACCGGCCTCAGGGGGATTGGAAAAACTGTTTTTT	CATSRVPASGGLEKLFF
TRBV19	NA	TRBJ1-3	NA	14	TGTGCCAGTAGCCCTACGCTCTCTGGAAACACCATATATTTT	CASSPTLSGNTIYF
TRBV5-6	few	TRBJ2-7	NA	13	TGTGCCAGCAGCTTGGGACAGTTAGAAGAGCAGTACTTC	CASSLGQLEEQYF
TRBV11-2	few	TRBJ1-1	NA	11	TGTGCCAGCAGCTCTTACACTGAAGCTTTCTTT	CASSSYTEAFF
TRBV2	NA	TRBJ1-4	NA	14	TGTGCCACCAAAGGTCCGGGGGGGGACGAAAAACTGTTTTTT	CATKGPGGDEKLFF
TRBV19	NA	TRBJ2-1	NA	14	TGTGCCAGTAGTATTAATGTAAACTACAATGAGCAGTTCTTC	CASSINVNYNEQFF
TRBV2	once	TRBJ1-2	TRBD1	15	TGTGCCAGCAAGGGACAGGGGGCTCTAAACTATGGCTACACCTTC	CASKGQGALNYGYTF
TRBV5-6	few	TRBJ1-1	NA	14	TGTGCCAGCAGCTTTGGCACAGGGAACACTGAAGCTTTCTTT	CASSFGTGNTEAFF
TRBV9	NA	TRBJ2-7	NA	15	TGTGCCAGCAGCGTAGATCATGGGGGGTTTGGCGAGCAGTACTTC	CASSVDHGGFGEQYF
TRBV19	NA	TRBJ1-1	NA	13	TGTGCCAGTAAGTTCGAGGAGAACACTGAAGCTTTCTTT	CASKFEENTEAFF
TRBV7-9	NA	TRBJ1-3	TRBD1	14	TGTGCCAGCAGTCCAAACAGGGGGCGGTACACCATATATTTT	CASSPNRGRYTIYF
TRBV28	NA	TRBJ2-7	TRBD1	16	TGTGCCAGCAGCTCATCTGGACAGGGTTACTCCTACGAGCAGTACTTC	CASSSSGQGYSYEQYF
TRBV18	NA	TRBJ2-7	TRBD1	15	TGTGCCAGCTCACCGTCGACAGGGAAAACCTACGAGCAGTACTTC	CASSPSTGKTYEQYF
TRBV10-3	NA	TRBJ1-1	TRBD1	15	TGTGCCATCAGTGATATGGCAGGGGGCGTATCTGAAGCTTTCTTT	CAISDMAGGVSEAFF
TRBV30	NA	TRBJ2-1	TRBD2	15	TGTGCCTGGAGGCTAGCGGGAGCCACCGGCGATGAGCAGTTCTTC	CAWRLAGATGDEQFF
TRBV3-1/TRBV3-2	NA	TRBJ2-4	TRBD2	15	TGTGCCAGCAGCCAAGCTAGCGGGAGTGGACACATTCAGTACTTC	CASSQASGSGHIQYF
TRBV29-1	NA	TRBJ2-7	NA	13	TGCAGCGTTGAGGTCCCACAGTTTTCCGAGCAGTACTTC	CSVEVPQFSEQYF
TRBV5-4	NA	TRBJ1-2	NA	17	TGTGCCAGCAGCCCCCGGTTGATAGGGGATGGGAACTATGGCTACACCTTC	CASSPRLIGDGNYGYTF
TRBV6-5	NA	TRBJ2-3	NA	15	TGTGCCAGCAGTTCAACTAGGCCGACCACAGATACGCAGTATTTT	CASSSTRPTTDTQYF
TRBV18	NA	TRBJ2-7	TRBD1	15	TGTGCCAGCTCACCAGGGACAGGAAGAACCTACGAGCAGTACTTC	CASSPGTGRTYEQYF
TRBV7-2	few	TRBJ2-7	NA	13	TGTGCCAGCAGTAATGGAAGGGGGTACGAGCAGTACTTC	CASSNGRGYEQYF
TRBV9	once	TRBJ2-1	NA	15	TGTGCCAGCAGCGTAGCAGGAGGCTCCTACAATGAGCAGTTCTTC	CASSVAGGSYNEQFF
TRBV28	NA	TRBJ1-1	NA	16	TGTGCCAGCAGTTTATGGAAAACAGGGTTAAACACTGAAGCTTTCTTT	CASSLWKTGLNTEAFF
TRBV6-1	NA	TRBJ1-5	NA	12	TGTGCCAGCAGTGACGGTTATCAGCCCCAGCATTTT	CASSDGYQPQHF
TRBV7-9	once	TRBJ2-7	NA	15	TGTGCCAGCAGCTTAGTGTTACAGGGTAACGGCGAGCAGTACTTC	CASSLVLQGNGEQYF
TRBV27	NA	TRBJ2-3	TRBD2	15	TGTGCCAGCAGGGAGCTAGCGGCCAGCACAGATACGCAGTATTTT	CASRELAASTDTQYF
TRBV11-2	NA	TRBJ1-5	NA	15	TGTGCCAGCAGCTCCACCGGAGGGGCATATTCGCCCCAGCATTTT	CASSSTGGAYSPQHF
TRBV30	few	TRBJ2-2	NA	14	TGTGCCTGGATACAGGACCTGAACACCGGGGAGCTGTTTTTT	CAWIQDLNTGELFF
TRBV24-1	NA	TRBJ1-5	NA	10	TGTGCCACCAGTGGGGGCTTTAAGTATTTT	CATSGGFKYF
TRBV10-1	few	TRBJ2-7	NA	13	TGCGCCAGCAGTGAACAGGGCTTCTACGAGCAGTACTTC	CASSEQGFYEQYF
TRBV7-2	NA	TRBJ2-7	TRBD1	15	TGTGCCAGCAGCCTGGGGACAGCCTCCTCCTACGAGCAGTACTTC	CASSLGTASSYEQYF
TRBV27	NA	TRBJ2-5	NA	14	TGTGCCAGCAGTCCCCGGTCGGGTAAAGAGACCCAGTACTTC	CASSPRSGKETQYF
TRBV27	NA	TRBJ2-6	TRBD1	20	TGTGCCAGCAGTTTATGGCCCCCGGGACAGAGCAGCTCTGGGGCCAACGTCCTGACTTTC	CASSLWPPGQSSSGANVLTF